Below, 29 T cell receptor beta chains from the same sample are listed, as sequenced in a study of T-cell reconstitution after alpha-beta-depleted transplantation in children. Unique molecular identifiers were built into the TCRbeta library. Each CDR3 protein is one row after TCRdb ran MiXCR on the PCR reads. Of about 190,000 distinct CDR3 sequences listed, approximately 10% were seen once; the top ten hold around 14%. The sample here was PBMCs, taken before TCRalphabeta/CD19-depleted stem cell transplant. The origin of the receptors is a boy aged 2 to 10 with acute myeloid leukemia, due to receive a stem cell transplant.

This clonotype was seen at least ten times. V and J are TRBV5-1 and TRBJ1-1, with D maybe TRBD1 (5 bases). The germline V gene has CDR1 SGHRS and CDR2 YFSETQ. CDR3 size: 16 residues. V gave up 2 bases and J gave up 0 bases, with 14 bases separating them. The CDR3 sequence: CASSFRGGRMNTEAFF. CDR3 coding DNA: TGCGCCAGCAGCTTCCGGGGCGGACGGATGAACACTGAAGCTTTCTTT.

This clonotype appeared many times. V and J are TRBV6-1 and TRBJ1-2, with a tentative D call TRBD1 (6 bases). This CDR3 has 14 residues. In germline, CDR1 is MNHNS, CDR2 SASEGT. V lost 3 bases and J lost 7, with 15 bases in between. In DNA form, the CDR3 reads TGTGCCAGCAGTGAGTTGGGGGGCCCCCCTGGCTACACCTTC. The encoded protein is CASSELGGPPGYTF.

In its sample, this clonotype was seen many times. This sequence joins TRBV7-9 and TRBJ2-4, with D perhaps matching TRBD2 (5 bases). CDR1 SEHNR and CDR2 FQNEAQ come from the germline V gene (reference sequence). The CDR3 is 15 residues long. V gave up 4 bases and J gave up 7 bases, with 17 bases separating them. DNA of the CDR3: TGTGCCAGCAGCTCCCCCGGACTCCAAGGGAACATTCAGTACTTC. This translates into CASSSPGLQGNIQYF.

This clonotype was seen repeatedly, ten times or more. The rearrangement uses TRBV12-3 or TRBV12-4 and TRBJ2-3; D not certain. V was trimmed by 4 bases and J by 2 bases, leaving 16 bases between them. The CDR3 spans 16 residues. The CDR3 nucleotides read TGTGCCAGCAGTTCCCTGTCTGGACGGGCCACAGATACGCAGTATTTT. It yields the protein CASSSLSGRATDTQYF.

Only a few counts were recorded for this clonotype. The chain links TRBV5-3 to TRBJ2-4; a weak D match, TRBD1 (6 bases). TRBV5-3 is marked as an open reading frame, function uncertain. Trimming took 3 bases from V and 1 from J, leaving 11 bases between them. This CDR3 comprises 15 residues. The CDR3 here is CARSSTGSAKNIQYF. The CDR3 bases are TGTGCCAGAAGCTCCACAGGGTCGGCCAAAAACATTCAGTACTTC.

This clonotype was seen many times. V is TRBV5-1 and J is TRBJ2-5; TRBD1 is a possible D gene (6 bases). V dropped 5 bases and J dropped 2 bases, with 10 bases sitting between them. This CDR3 has 13 residues. CDR1 is SGHRS and CDR2 is YFSETQ in the germline V gene. CDR3 nucleotide sequence: TGCGCCAGCAGGACCGGACAGCAAGAGACCCAGTACTTC. As protein: CASRTGQQETQYF.

Only a few counts were recorded for this clonotype. This chain links TRBV12-3 or TRBV12-4 with TRBJ2-5; no reliable D call. The CDR3 sequence is 14 residues long. V was cut by 2 bases and J by 2 bases, with 9 bases left in between. CDR3 loop: CASSLQELQETQYF. The CDR3 DNA reads as TGTGCCAGCAGTTTACAGGAATTACAAGAGACCCAGTACTTC.

In its sample, this clonotype was seen many times. V usage is TRBV5-1 and J usage is TRBJ1-1, with TRBD1 as a possible D gene (6 bases). Germline CDR1 and CDR2: SGHRS and YFSETQ. V was clipped by 0 bases and J by 4 bases, with 13 bases between them. The CDR3 sequence is 15 residues long. CDR3 DNA: TGCGCCAGCAGCTTGGAGGAAGCAGGGGCCACTGAAGCTTTCTTT. Protein product: CASSLEEAGATEAFF.

This clonotype showed up many times. The V gene is TRBV18, the J gene TRBJ2-3, with TRBD1 matching 7 bases. The junction had 7 bases not matched to a gene; V was cut back by 8 bases and J by 2 bases. The CDR3 is made up of 14 amino acids. CDR1 and CDR2 (germline): KGHSH, LQKENI. CDR3 coding DNA: TGTGCCAGCAAAGACAGGGCCAACACAGATACGCAGTATTTT. Protein product: CASKDRANTDTQYF.

This clonotype was detected many times. The chain recombines TRBV28 with TRBJ2-3, with a weak D call TRBD1 (5 bases). CDR3 length: 16 residues. V lost 5 bases and J 0 bases, leaving 15 bases between the germline ends. In germline, CDR1 is MDHEN, CDR2 SYDVKM. CDR3 sequence: CASSPFVGLSTDTQYF. In DNA form, the CDR3 reads TGTGCCAGCAGTCCCTTTGTGGGGCTTAGCACAGATACGCAGTATTTT.

This clonotype has more than one count but fewer than ten. The chain recombines TRBV7-9 with TRBJ2-1; D is unclear. The CDR3 extends over 15 amino acids. Germline V CDR1 and CDR2: SEHNR, FQNEAQ (reference sequence). V was trimmed by 2 bases and J by 8 bases, leaving 16 bases between them. CDR3 in DNA: TGTGCCAGCAGCTTAACATTACCGCCTTCCGATGAGCAGTTCTTC. As protein: CASSLTLPPSDEQFF.

Points on this clonotype: A read error is possible here, since a much larger clone lies one base away. The chain joins TRBV5-1 to TRBJ1-2; D gene unclear. Germline V gene sequence: CDR1 SGHRS, CDR2 YFSETQ. This CDR3 has 13 amino acids. CDR3 protein: CASRLGEKYGYTF. CDR3 DNA sequence: TGCGCCAGCAGATTGGGAGAGAAGTATGGCTACACCTTC.

There are many counts of this clonotype. This sequence joins TRBV7-9 and TRBJ2-2; tentative D call: TRBD1 (6 bases). V gave up 3 bases and J gave up 7 bases, with 15 bases separating them. The CDR3 extends over 15 amino acids. Germline CDR1 SEHNR, CDR2 FQNEAQ (reference sequence). The DNA of the CDR3 is TGTGCCAGCAGCTTCCGTTGGGGGCCGGTCGGGGAGCTGTTTTTT. Its protein is CASSFRWGPVGELFF.

This clonotype has at least ten counts. This chain connects TRBV29-1 to TRBJ2-6; 9 bases are shared with TRBD1. The CDR3 sequence is 16 residues long. From germline, CDR1 is SQVTM and CDR2 ANQGSEA. J gave up 2 bases and V 3 bases, and 5 bases lay outside the gene matches. The CDR3 region has the DNA TGCAGCGTTGAGGGGACAGGGCTAGCTGGGGCCAACGTCCTGACTTTC. As protein: CSVEGTGLAGANVLTF.

Points on this clonotype: This sequence may be a read error, since a much larger clone differs from it by one base. This chain joins TRBV11-2 and TRBJ1-1; D is undetermined. The germline gives CDR1 SGHAT, CDR2 FQNNGV. V was pared by 8 bases and J by 4 bases, with 11 bases between. The CDR3 covers 12 residues. CDR3: CASPGPSTEAFF. The CDR3 nucleotides read TGTGCCAGCCCTGGTCCGAGCACTGAAGCTTTCTTT.

This chain connects TRBV25-1 to TRBJ2-1; D possibly corresponds to TRBD2 (5 bases). Germline V gives CDR1 MGHDK, CDR2 SYGVNS. CDR3 length: 13 amino acids. Trimming left V 10 bases short and J 7 bases short, with 17 bases between. In DNA, the CDR3 is TGTGCCACCGGGGTGGGGTATAGGAATGAGCAGTTCTTC. It yields the protein CATGVGYRNEQFF.

This clonotype was observed at least ten times. This chain connects TRBV20-1 to TRBJ1-1, with D unclear. CDR1 is DFQATT and CDR2 is SNEGSKA in the germline V gene (reference sequence). The CDR3 runs to 17 residues. Trimming cost V 1 base and J 5 bases, with 23 bases left between them. CDR3 in amino acids: CSARVESGLGVRTEAFF. The CDR3 region has the DNA TGCAGTGCTAGAGTTGAGTCGGGTTTAGGAGTGAGAACTGAAGCTTTCTTT.

In this sample, this clonotype turned up a few times. The J gene is TRBJ2-2, the V gene TRBV11-1; D is undetermined. CDR1 is SGHAT, CDR2 FQDESV, per germline (reference sequence). The V and J ends lost 2 bases and 4 bases respectively, with 5 bases between them. CDR3 length: 13 residues. The CDR3 DNA reads TGTGCCAGCAGCTTACGGCTCACCGGGGAGCTGTTTTTT. Its translation: CASSLRLTGELFF.

This clonotype appeared a few times. At one end the junction does not follow the germline gene, possibly because of a read error. The DNA for the CDR3 is TGCTGTGCTAGACCTATCGGAGCGGGGGTTCCAAACAATGAGCAGTTCTTC. Protein: CCARPIGAGVPNNEQFF. The rearrangement uses TRBV20-1 and TRBJ2-1; TRBD2 aligns across 8 bases. Germline V CDR1 and CDR2: DFQATT, SNEGSKA (reference sequence). This CDR3 is built from 17 residues.

A few counts support this clonotype. The chain links TRBV7-9 to TRBJ2-7, with 8 bases aligning to TRBD1. V dropped 0 bases and J dropped 6; count of bases not matched to a gene: 10. CDR3 size: 16 residues. Germline V lookup: CDR1 SEHNR, CDR2 FQNEAQ (reference sequence). This chain's CDR3 is CASSLAVGQGTFEQYF. CDR3 nucleotide sequence: TGTGCCAGCAGCTTAGCCGTCGGACAGGGTACTTTCGAGCAGTACTTC. Complete variable domain (other parts from reference TRBV7-9 and TRBJ2-7): DTGVSQNPRHKITKRGQNVTFRCDPISEHNRLYWYRQTLGQGPEFLTYFQNEAQLEKSRLLSDRFSAERPKGSFSTLEIQRTEQGDSAMYLCASSLAVGQGTFEQYFGPGTRLTVT.

This clonotype was seen ten or more times. The V gene is TRBV7-9, the J gene TRBJ2-1; D might be TRBD1 (7 bases). The CDR3 is 16 residues long. Trimming took off 6 bases at V and 3 bases at J, with 18 bases between the two ends. The V gene's germline CDR1 is SEHNR and CDR2 FQNEAQ (reference sequence). Here the CDR3 DNA reads TGTGCCAGCAGTCTAGCGCGGGGACAGCTCTACAATGAGCAGTTCTTC. This encodes CASSLARGQLYNEQFF. The full variable domain, in which reference TRBV7-9 and TRBJ2-1 provide the parts outside the CDR3, is DTGVSQNPRHKITKRGQNVTFRCDPISEHNRLYWYRQTLGQGPEFLTYFQNEAQLEKSRLLSDRFSAERPKGSFSTLEIQRTEQGDSAMYLCASSLARGQLYNEQFFGPGTRLTVL.

This clonotype has a count of ten or more. The genes are TRBV12-3 or TRBV12-4 and TRBJ2-3; TRBD1 matches 12 bases. J lost 3 bases, V lost 5 bases, and 9 bases had no gene match. The CDR3 has 17 residues. DNA of the CDR3: TGTGCCAGCAGTCGGAGGGACAGGGGGCTGGGGACAGATACGCAGTATTTT. Translated, it gives CASSRRDRGLGTDTQYF.

In this sample, this clonotype turned up many times. The rearrangement uses TRBV18 and TRBJ2-1; no definite D call. CDR1 and CDR2 from the germline V gene are KGHSH and LQKENI. The CDR3 has 14 amino acids. V was trimmed by 2 bases and J by 3 bases, leaving 8 bases between them. The CDR3 nucleotides are TGTGCCAGCTCACCAATATATAGCTACAATGAGCAGTTCTTC. This codes for CASSPIYSYNEQFF.

This clonotype has ten or more counts. This rearrangement joins TRBV20-1 to TRBJ1-4; D might be TRBD1 (5 bases). CDR1 is DFQATT and CDR2 is SNEGSKA in the germline V gene (reference sequence). This CDR3 region has 11 residues. Trimming shortened V by 4 bases and J by 7 bases, and 7 bases separated the two germline ends. The CDR3: CSAIRGEKLFF. The CDR3 region has the DNA TGCAGTGCTATAAGGGGTGAAAAACTGTTTTTT.

This clonotype was seen many times. This sequence joins TRBV6-1 and TRBJ2-5; 7 bases fit TRBD1. J lost 5 bases, V lost 2 bases, and 8 bases had no gene match. Germline V gene lookup returns CDR1 MNHNS and CDR2 SASEGT. This CDR3 comprises 15 residues. The CDR3: CASSERNRGVETQYF. CDR3 bases: TGTGCCAGCAGTGAAAGGAACAGGGGTGTGGAGACCCAGTACTTC.

This clonotype was counted many times. The chain links TRBV6-1 to TRBJ2-1, with D possibly TRBD2 on 6 matching bases. V was clipped by 4 bases and J by 6 bases, with 7 bases between them. Germline V lookup: CDR1 MNHNS, CDR2 SASEGT. The CDR3 covers 12 residues. In DNA form, the CDR3 reads TGTGCCAGCAGTGCCGGGAGCAATGAGCAGTTCTTC. Its protein product is CASSAGSNEQFF.

On this clonotype itself: At one boundary the junction diverges from the germline segment, which might be a read error. This chain uses TRBV7-2 with TRBJ2-3; 7 bases align to TRBD2. The CDR3 consists of 14 residues. Germline CDR1 reads SGHTA; CDR2 reads FQGNSA. CDR3 nucleotide sequence: TGTGCCAACAGCTTAGCGGGTTACACAGATACGCAGTATTTT. Translating it yields CANSLAGYTDTQYF.

Many counts were recorded for this clonotype. Here the CDR3 DNA reads TGCAGTGCTAGAAGTTCCCATCGGGTCTCTGGGGCCAACGTCCTGACTTTC. This encodes CSARSSHRVSGANVLTF. The chain employs TRBV20-1 and TRBJ2-6; D gene uncertain. Germline V gene sequence: CDR1 DFQATT, CDR2 SNEGSKA (reference sequence). The CDR3 runs to 17 residues. V dropped 2 bases and J dropped 0 bases, with 14 bases sitting between them.

This clonotype appeared many times. The rearrangement uses TRBV3-1 and TRBJ2-7; maybe TRBD2 (5 bases). Germline CDR1 reads LGHDT; CDR2 reads YNNKEL (reference sequence). V lost 1 base and J lost 3, with 13 bases in between. The CDR3 totals 15 residues. For the CDR3, the DNA is TGTGCCAGCAGCCAAGCGGGATCGGGGTACTACGAGCAGTACTTC. It encodes CASSQAGSGYYEQYF.